This T cell receptor (beta chain) was observed in a study of blood T cell repertoires in COVID-19. Study summary: The origin of the acute and convalescent COVID-19 samples was the United States, Italy and Spain. PBMCs, B-cell-depleted T cells, or T cells were the source of the cDNA or gDNA that made up the material.

Original methodology: Nucleated cell counts were estimated from reference gene primer amplification. The assay was immunoSEQ multiplex PCR, and TCRdb's table has in-frame clones only and misses some. V, J and clone size derive from that table, while D and trimming were established from the DNA sequence. The sample includes 30,000 to 40,000 clones, approximately 90% of them seen just once. This clone came up a few times. Germline V lookup: CDR1 MNHEY, CDR2 SMNVEV (reference sequence). The CDR3 covers 15 residues. V was cut by 5 bases and J by 3 bases, with 17 bases left in between. The clonotype originates from a human donor in a cohort sampled during active COVID-19. The material sequenced was peripheral blood. The J gene is TRBJ2-7, the V gene TRBV27; D perhaps matches TRBD1 (6 bases). The CDR3: CASSHSWDKNYEQYF. The CDR3 DNA follows: TGTGCCAGCAGTCACAGCTGGGACAAAAACTACGAGCAGTACTTC.